The 14 T cell receptor beta chains in this list originate from one sample, sequenced in a study of CD8+CD57+ T cells in acquired aplastic anemia. By flow cytometry, patients selected for sequencing had shown an expansion of CD8+CD57+ cells. Genomic DNA templated the TCR beta VDJ and CDR3 profiling. TCRdb re-called the reads with MiXCR, one entry per CDR3 protein. The table shows a few hundred thousand distinct CDR3 sequences, with around 33% occurring only once. Sequencing was carried out using sorted CD4+, CD8+, or CD8+CD57+ T cells (not recorded which) from PBMCs. These receptors all stem from a human donor with aplastic anemia.

The chain employs TRBV25-1 and TRBJ2-7; no reliable D call. V lost 5 bases, J lost 4 bases, and 12 bases lay in between. The CDR3 loop spans 13 amino acids. Germline values: CDR1 MGHDK, CDR2 SYGVNS. This CDR3 is CASSLRSRYEQYF. The CDR3 nucleotides read TGTGCCAGCAGTTTACGCAGTCGTTACGAGCAGTACTTC.

A single count supports this clonotype. A much larger clone differs by one base, so this may be a read error. The chain is built from TRBV20-1 and TRBJ1-6; D unclear. This CDR3 has 15 amino acids. V dropped 6 bases and J dropped 8 bases, with 20 bases sitting between them. CDR1 and CDR2 from the germline V gene are DFQATT and SNEGSKA (reference sequence). The CDR3 protein is CSATLLDRLDSPLHF. The CDR3 bases are TGCAGTGCCACACTGTTAGACCGCCTTGATTCACCCCTCCACTTT.

The chain uses TRBV11-2 and TRBJ2-1; 9 bases align to TRBD2. The CDR3 consists of 17 residues. The V and J ends lost 4 bases and 0 bases, in that order; junction bases with no gene match: 7. Germline CDR1 reads SGHAT; CDR2 reads FQNNGV. The DNA for the CDR3 is TGTGCCAGCAGCTCACAAAGCGGGGGGAGCTCCTACAATGAGCAGTTCTTC. Translating it yields CASSSQSGGSSYNEQFF.

The chain links TRBV7-2 to TRBJ2-5; 11 nucleotides match TRBD1. This CDR3 is built from 15 residues. CDR1 and CDR2 from the germline V gene are SGHTA and FQGNSA. V lost 7 bases and J lost 2; bases outside the gene matches: 6. The CDR3 bases are TGTGCCAGCACCGGACAGGGGGCTTTACAAGAGACCCAGTACTTC. It codes for CASTGQGALQETQYF.

The rearrangement links TRBV9 to TRBJ1-6; perhaps TRBD1 as D (6 bases). This CDR3 is built from 13 residues. Germline V lookup: CDR1 SGDLS, CDR2 YYNGEE. The germline V and J ends were trimmed by 7 bases and 10 bases, with 15 bases remaining between them. The CDR3 DNA is TGTGCCAGCTCGTTTAACAGGGAATCACCCCTCCACTTT. Translating gives CASSFNRESPLHF. The whole variable domain, remainder taken from reference TRBV9 and TRBJ1-6, is DSGVTQTPKHLITATGQRVTLRCSPRSGDLSVYWYQQSLDQGLQFLIQYYNGEERAKGNILERFSAQQFPDLHSELNLSSLELGDSALYFCASSFNRESPLHFGNGTRLTVT.

Comment on this clonotype: At one end the junction does not follow the germline gene, possibly because of a read error. In DNA form, the CDR3 reads TGTGCCGGCAGCATTAGCGGGAGGGTTAATGAGCAGTTCTTC. It yields the protein CAGSISGRVNEQFF. The genes are TRBV7-2 and TRBJ2-1, with TRBD2 identical over 11 bases. Germline V gene sequence: CDR1 SGHTA, CDR2 FQGNSA. This CDR3 comprises 14 residues.

The J gene is TRBJ1-2, the V gene TRBV29-1, with 8 positions matching TRBD1. The CDR3 contains 13 residues. The V gene end was trimmed by 7 bases and the J gene end by 3 bases; junction bases not matched to a gene: 7. The germline gives CDR1 SQVTM, CDR2 ANQGSEA. The CDR3 here is CSGGTGGDYGYTF. CDR3 coding DNA: TGCAGCGGCGGGACAGGAGGAGACTATGGCTACACCTTC.

The chain carries TRBV7-2 and TRBJ2-7; 8 nucleotides align to TRBD2. Germline lookup yields CDR1 SGHTA and CDR2 FQGNSA. The CDR3 covers 14 residues. V shed 2 bases and J 5 bases; nucleotides not matched to a gene: 5. The CDR3 DNA reads as TGTGCCAGCAGCTTACGCGGACTAGCTCACGAGCAGTACTTC. It specifies CASSLRGLAHEQYF.

This clonotype was detected only a few times. CDR3 region: CAWSTDGNSPLHF. In DNA form, the CDR3 reads TGTGCCTGGAGTACGGACGGAAATTCACCCCTCCACTTT. The chain recombines TRBV30 with TRBJ1-6, with no clear D. The V end was cut by 2 bases, the J end by 7 bases, with 9 bases between. In germline, CDR1 is GTSNPN, CDR2 SVGIG (reference sequence). This CDR3 is built from 13 residues. The variable domain in full, completed from reference TRBV30 and TRBJ1-6, reads SQTIHQWPATLVQPVGSPLSLECTVEGTSNPNLYWYRQAAGRGLQLLFYSVGIGQISSEVPQNLSASRPQDRQFILSSKKLLLSDSGFYLCAWSTDGNSPLHFGNGTRLTVT.

To note about this clonotype: At one end the junction does not follow the germline gene, possibly because of a read error. The chain carries TRBV25-1 and TRBJ1-4, with 7 bases lining up with TRBD1. Looked up from germline, CDR1 is MGHDK and CDR2 is SYGVNS. The CDR3 consists of 13 residues. The CDR3 nucleotides are TGTGCCTGGAGACGACAGGGTGGTGAAAGACTGTTTTTT. This gives the protein CAWRRQGGERLFF. Full variable domain (missing parts from reference TRBV25-1 and TRBJ1-4): EADIYQTPRYLVIGTGKKITLECSQTMGHDKMYWYQQDPGMELHLIHYSYGVNSTEKGDLSSESTVSRIRTEHFPLTLESARPSHTSQYLCAWRRQGGERLFFGSGTQLSVL.

V is TRBV9 and J is TRBJ2-3, with 11 bases lining up with TRBD1. CDR3 length: 19 residues. V shed 0 bases and J 0 bases; nucleotides not matched to a gene: 9. Germline CDR1 reads SGDLS; CDR2 reads YYNGEE. The CDR3 is CASSVARTGGEDSTDTQYF. The CDR3 nucleotides are TGTGCCAGCAGCGTAGCTAGGACAGGGGGCGAAGATAGCACAGATACGCAGTATTTT.

This clonotype was seen at least ten times. The chain has TRBV25-1 and TRBJ2-7; D might be TRBD1 (5 bases). The CDR3 totals 12 residues. Trimming removed 7 bases from V and 3 bases from J, with 10 bases in between. The germline V gene has CDR1 MGHDK and CDR2 SYGVNS. The CDR3 region has the DNA TGTGCCAGCAATCACAGGTTCTACGAGCAGTACTTC. Translating it yields CASNHRFYEQYF.

This clonotype was detected ten times or more. The V call is TRBV12-3 or TRBV12-4, the J call TRBJ2-7; TRBD1 matches 7 bases. The CDR3 consists of 13 residues. Trimming cost V 6 bases and J 1 base; bases outside gene matches: 3. The CDR3 here is CASRRQGSYEQYF. CDR3 nucleotide sequence: TGTGCCAGCAGGCGACAGGGATCCTACGAGCAGTACTTC.

The chain links TRBV29-1 to TRBJ2-1; D might be TRBD1 or TRBD2, each matching 6 bases. This CDR3 has 15 residues. Trimming stripped 4 bases from V and 7 bases from J, with 20 bases between. CDR1 and CDR2 from the germline V gene are SQVTM and ANQGSEA. CDR3 residues: CSVAGRTGRSNEQFF. The CDR3 bases are TGCAGCGTTGCAGGAAGAACAGGGAGGTCGAATGAGCAGTTCTTC.